This TCR beta chain was recorded in a study of cytomegalovirus exposure and HLA in healthy donors (dated by TCRdb to 2017 to 2019). In the study overall: In an earlier analysis of 587 of the donors, 276 Gb of sequence data and approximately 100 million unique TCR beta sequences from some 170 million T cells were reported. Every discovery cohort repertoire had been produced on one sequencing platform. Class I and class II HLA loci were covered by the typing at four-digit resolution. The number of typed donors differed by locus: roughly 629-630 for A, B, C, DRB1 and DQB1; 500 to 550 for DQA1; fewer than 610 for DPA1; and 400 to 480 for DPB1. An early release covering 500 to 750 HLA-typed donors comprised about 300 gigabases of sequencing data and around 86 million unique TCR sequences. High-throughput TCR immunosequencing, statistical association of individual TCRs with disease status, and machine learning were combined to predict cytomegalovirus infection status. A later genetic analysis took genome-wide SNP genotypes for about 55% of the roughly 700 donors and used that subset as a discovery cohort. A later analysis re-analyzed previously published TCR beta repertoires from several hundred donors and added high-resolution HLA genotyping to study TCR occurrence patterns. Besides the first cohort of around 670 subjects, a separate validation cohort made up of roughly 120 different subjects was used. Of the roughly 390 genotyped donors, more than 75% were placed in the genetic ancestry cluster associated with self-reported Caucasian donors. Alongside the repertoire data, information on donor age, sex, ethnicity and CMV serostatus was compiled. Several DR-DQ haplotypes were handled as single units for association and clustering because linkage in the cohort was strong. An earlier analysis of more than 450 of the donors used high-throughput TCR beta sequencing to judge whether each TCR beta V gene segment behaved as functional or pseudogenic. The T cell repertoires of some 700 subjects were profiled by immunosequencing and related to cytomegalovirus serostatus. Among 300 to 500 genotyped donors of the cohort, an average of around 220,000 unique TCR beta nucleotide sequences was sequenced per donor, of which roughly 17% were non-productive. Rather than drawing on any new phenotypic data, the later analysis identified candidate immune exposures from TCR beta sequences and the way those sequences occurred across donors. The study aimed to test whether cataloging public T cell receptors could reveal signatures of past pathogen exposure.

Library generation was performed with the immunoSEQ multiplex PCR assay. For the multiplex PCR, a mixture combining 60 forward primers for TCR Vbeta segments and 13 reverse primers for TCR Jbeta segments was used. The CDR3 region of rearranged TCR beta genes was amplified from genomic DNA with a multiplex PCR assay. Amplified TCR beta libraries were sequenced as 87-base-pair reads on the Illumina HiSeq System. For the original study's pipeline: A later analysis counted 75 million to 100 million unique TCR beta chains across the approximately 700 repertoires, and roughly 9.9 million of these chains were shared by at least two donors. A nearest-neighbor algorithm error-corrected the raw reads and collapsed the reads into unique sequences, merging closely related sequences to remove PCR and sequencing errors. CDR3 sequences were aligned to IMGT reference sequences to assign V, D and J gene segments. Each retained sequence needed at least a six-nucleotide match to both a V gene segment and a J gene segment. Rearrangements were called productive when the CDR3 lacked stop codons and stayed in frame with V and J; all others were non-productive. Following IMGT convention, CDR3 was defined as the stretch from the second conserved V-encoded cysteine up to the conserved J-encoded phenylalanine. Sequences without an unambiguous match to a single V gene segment were excluded from the earlier analysis of approximately 600 of the donors. In an earlier analysis of almost 600 of the donors, a V segment was called functional when productive rearrangements were above 56.7%, and segregating when the standard deviation between donors exceeded 5%. A statistical classification framework was built for diagnosing cytomegalovirus status from the catalog of TCR beta chain sequences. A later analysis assigned V and J genes by comparing TCR nucleotide sequences with IMGT/GENE-DB human TR gene sequences. The TCRdist pipeline was used in a later analysis to assign CDR3 sequences and most-parsimonious VDJ recombination scenarios. In a later analysis, each TCR beta chain was defined by its CDR3 amino acid sequence together with its V-gene family, and reads without a unique V-gene family were excluded. To address suspected cross-contamination and a sequencing artifact, a later analysis removed around 600 highly shared, low-generation-probability nucleotide sequences. In a later analysis, a clonal expansion index for each public chain was calculated from normalized within-repertoire ranks of inferred template counts. In a later analysis, generation probabilities were computed with a VDJ recombination model fitted to out-of-frame rearrangements, and the resulting probabilities were checked against IGoR. In a later analysis, TCR-TCR, TCR-HLA and TCR-CMV co-occurrence was scored with hypergeometric tests, and a repertoire-size bias correction was applied to TCR pairs. In a later analysis, false discovery rates were estimated by permuting HLA or CMV assignments 20 times. In a later analysis, co-occurring TCRs were grouped with DBSCAN, and TCRdist sequence similarity was added when clustering was performed within HLA-allele-positive subsets. Repertoires with fewer than 30,000 or more than 120,000 public chains were left out of co-occurrence clustering, as were about 5 repertoires with anomalous nucleotide sharing. TCRdb retrieved this table from immuneACCESS and kept in-frame rearrangements only. Not all clones are present; in checked studies, unresolved V genes account for under half, and no reason is known for the remainder. D and trimming come from the DNA, and the V and J calls and clone size come from that table. This sample holds some 130,000 clones; around 79% were observed only once. The ten largest clonotypes hold 3.9% of the sample.

As to this clone: Its binding antigen is unknown. Base qualities are missing; no much larger clone stands one base away.

In total, approximately 690 healthy bone marrow donors made up the cohort. Cohort members were all nominally healthy when sampled, although unrecorded immune exposures were likely present. The donor tested CMV seronegative, placing the donor among the 350 to 400 seronegative members of the cohort. Every donor gave a peripheral blood sample, and the peripheral blood mononuclear cells from that sample were used for TCR beta sequencing. The Qiagen DNeasy Blood Extraction Kit was used to extract genomic DNA from the blood cell samples. Results the study describes overall, beyond this receptor: CMV serostatus was the only immune exposure information available for the cohort. A few of the identified cytomegalovirus-associated TCR beta chains were confirmed in vitro to be specific for cytomegalovirus antigens. Because counts were too low, around 17 rarely observed V segments, including chromosome 9 orphons, were left out of the earlier analysis of some 640 of the donors. The cohort was sequenced for TCR beta chains only, and without alpha or paired-chain data the features that could be detected were limited. In both the original and validation cohorts, the classifier was reported to diagnose cytomegalovirus status with high specificity and sensitivity. When HLA alleles, especially DR and DQ, strongly co-occurred, attributing TCR associations to individual alleles was difficult. Most TCR sequences were observed very rarely across donors, whereas some public TCRs were present in many individuals. Compared with equally common non-associated chains, HLA-associated TCR beta chains in a later analysis were more clonally expanded and had lower generation probabilities. Correlated functional status among segregating V segments might reflect linkage disequilibrium, but an unknown experimental factor could not be ruled out. An earlier analysis of around 540 of the donors showed that most TCR beta V segments appeared in productive rearrangements either about 87% or about 30% of the time, which broadly matched IMGT annotations. Presence/absence analyses assumed roughly uniform sequencing depth across donors, an assumption that may not hold. Most CMV-associated TCR beta chains appeared to be HLA-restricted in a later analysis, and the HLA associations seemed to be driven largely by CMV exposure. Several of the top co-occurrence clusters appeared to be linked to parvovirus B19, influenza, CMV and Epstein-Barr virus, according to a later analysis. The sequencing pipeline was judged likely to have produced a cluster of highly shared sequence variants as a technical artifact. In a later genetic analysis, fewer N-insertions in productive TCRs were reported among donors in an Asian-associated ancestry cluster than the roughly 700-donor mean. In a later analysis, 16,951 TCR beta sequences were associated with specific HLA alleles at a false discovery rate of 0.05. The authors suggested that the approach could potentially be generalized to other disease states and immunological phenotypes. A total of 150 or so TCR beta chains were listed by the study as associated with cytomegalovirus. A further reported finding was that TCR beta sequences accurately predicted the HLA-A and HLA-B alleles for most subjects in the first cohort. Because HLA typing was unavailable for some donors at each locus, only the typed subset was used in association tests. Some IMGT-functional V segments, including TRBV6-2 and TRBV6-3, could not be told apart with the 87-base-pair reads, so those segments were excluded. An association between a missense DCLRE1C variant and V-gene and J-gene trimming of TCR beta chains was found in a later genetic analysis and replicated in an independent cohort. In a later analysis, TCR association rates were found to vary across HLA loci, with the most associated TCRs seen for DRB1 alleles and the fewest for HLA-C alleles.

CDR1 SNHLY and CDR2 FYNNEI are derived from the germline V gene. The CDR3 contains 12 residues, cysteine and phenylalanine counted. Of the read, only the CDR3 DNA is kept; its 36 bases are in frame from base 1. V is pared back by 7 bases and J by 7 bases, with 13 bases lying between the germline termini. Sequencing was carried out using PBMCs. The TCR sequence derives from a male donor in good health and CMV-seronegative. The rearranged segments are TRBV2 and TRBJ1-1; too little of a D gene remains to name it. The CDR3 region reads CASTPEAIEAFF. The DNA sequence follows: TGTGCCAGCACCCCCGAGGCGATTGAAGCTTTCTTT.